This T cell receptor beta chain is from a study of blood T cell repertoires in COVID-19 (dated by TCRdb to the early 2020s). Concerning the study at large: Samples from collaborators originated in the United States, Italy and Spain and spanned both the acute and convalescent phases of COVID-19. A de-identified subject ID, COVID-19 status, age in years and sex were almost always included in the sample metadata. Where available, HLA class I and class II types were taken from metadata supplied by the sample provider and were not determined by assay-based typing. The material from the prospective study consisted of cDNA or gDNA derived from T cells, B-cell-depleted T cells, or PBMCs. The dataset comprised deeply sampled blood TCRbeta repertoires from subjects exposed to, actively infected with, or recovered from COVID-19. A freely available public database, intended as a resource for researchers studying the immune response to SARS-CoV-2, is where the repertoires were released. Samples were obtained from the ongoing ImmuneRACE study (first 160 participants) and from approximately 1,200 subjects provided by 6 global collaborators. What the study reported, not specific to this receptor: The quantity of clinical and demographic metadata differed by source and by participant and was supplied without curation.

On this clone: Its antigen has not been determined. It has no much larger one-base neighbor in the sample; base qualities were not kept.

Here V drops 0 bases and J drops 4 bases, and the junction holds 2 bases not matched to any gene. The CDR3 goes from the cysteine to the phenylalanine over 15 residues. The DNA shown is the 45-base CDR3, in frame from base 1. The germline V gene gives CDR1 as MNHEY and CDR2 as SVGAGI. TCRbeta CDR3 regions were amplified from genomic DNA using the immunoSEQ Assay, a bias-controlled multiplex PCR. The authors' pipeline ran thus. Within the assay, amplification of reference gene primers was used to estimate how many nucleated cells each sample contained. To quantify the absolute abundance of each unique TCRbeta CDR3 rearrangement, sequence reads were collapsed and filtered. Productive Simpson clonality was computed per sample as the square root of Simpson's diversity index over productive rearrangements. Here the immuneACCESS table is served through TCRdb, limited to in-frame sequences with V and J called. Missing clones are a known gap in these copies; in checked studies unresolved V genes cover under half, and the rest lacks a known reason. V and J calls and clone size come straight from that table; D and trimming were deduced from the DNA. Here the sample has about 120,000 clones; approximately 85% occur a single time. The top ten clones comprise over 10% of the sample.

Each collaborating institution followed its own protocols to collect whole blood in K2EDTA tubes. For TCRbeta analysis, collaborators shipped samples in one of three forms: frozen whole blood, isolated PBMCs, or DNA extracted from either of those sample types. The receptor was isolated from a human donor in a cohort sampled during active COVID-19. The chain joins TRBV6-5 to TRBJ2-2; 7 junctional bases match TRBD1. The specimen was peripheral blood. The CDR3 amino acid sequence is: CASSYSGQITGELFF. Here is the DNA: TGTGCCAGCAGTTACTCGGGACAGATCACCGGGGAGCTGTTTTTT.